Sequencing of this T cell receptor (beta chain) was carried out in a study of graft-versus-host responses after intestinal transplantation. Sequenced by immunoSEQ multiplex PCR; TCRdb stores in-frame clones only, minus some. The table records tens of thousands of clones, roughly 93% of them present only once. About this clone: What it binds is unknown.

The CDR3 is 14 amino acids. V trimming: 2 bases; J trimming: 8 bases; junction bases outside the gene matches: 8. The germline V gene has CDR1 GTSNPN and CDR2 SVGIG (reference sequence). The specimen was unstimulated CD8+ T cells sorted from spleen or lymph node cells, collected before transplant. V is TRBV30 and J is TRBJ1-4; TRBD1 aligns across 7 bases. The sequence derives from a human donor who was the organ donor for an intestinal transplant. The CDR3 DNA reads TGTGCCTGGAGTTCAGGGGGGAGACACGAAAAACTGTTTTTT. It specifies CAWSSGGRHEKLFF.